The clone carrying this TCR beta chain was detected a few times. What it binds is unknown. Individuals with alopecia areata gave both lesional scalp punch biopsies and peripheral blood for collection. The data originate from a study of CD8+ T cells in alopecia areata. Whole-study results and caveats: Scalp samples also yield sequences from resident alphabeta T cells of normal skin. Patients shared TCRs less clearly than mice did, possibly for HLA-related reasons. Especially in alopecia totalis/universalis, lesional scalp showed greater clonality than normal scalp did.

Following RNA extraction, reverse transcription yielded cDNA that acted as the sequencing template. TCRdb's copy holds only in-frame clones and misses some; the assay was immunoSEQ multiplex PCR. This sample carries more than 95,000 clones, 35% to 45% of them seen once, and the ten largest clones take approximately 2.8%. CDR1 is MDHEN, CDR2 SYDVKM, per germline. The CDR3 consists of 15 residues. Germline trimming cut 5 bases from V and 6 bases from J; bases unmatched to any gene: 11. Sequenced sample: CD4+ T cells sorted from blood. The receptor comes from a human donor with alopecia areata. The gene calls are TRBV28 and TRBJ2-7; 9 positions match TRBD2. For the CDR3, the DNA is TGTGCCAGCAGTCGGGCTCTAGCGGGATATGGCGAGCAGTACTTC. This encodes CASSRALAGYGEQYF.